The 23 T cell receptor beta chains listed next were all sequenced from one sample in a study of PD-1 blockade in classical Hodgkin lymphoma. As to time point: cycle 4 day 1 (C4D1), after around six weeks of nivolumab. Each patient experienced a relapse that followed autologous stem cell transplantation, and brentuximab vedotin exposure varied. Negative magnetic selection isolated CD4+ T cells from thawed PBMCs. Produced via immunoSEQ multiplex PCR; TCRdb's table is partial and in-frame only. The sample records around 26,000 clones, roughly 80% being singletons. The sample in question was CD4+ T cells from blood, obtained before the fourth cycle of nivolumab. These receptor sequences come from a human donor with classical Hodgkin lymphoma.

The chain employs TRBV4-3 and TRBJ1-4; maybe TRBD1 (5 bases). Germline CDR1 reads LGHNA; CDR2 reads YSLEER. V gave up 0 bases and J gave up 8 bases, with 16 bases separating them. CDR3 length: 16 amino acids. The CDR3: CASSQDQRGRGEKLFF. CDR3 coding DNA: TGCGCCAGCAGCCAAGATCAGAGAGGGAGGGGCGAAAAACTGTTTTTT.

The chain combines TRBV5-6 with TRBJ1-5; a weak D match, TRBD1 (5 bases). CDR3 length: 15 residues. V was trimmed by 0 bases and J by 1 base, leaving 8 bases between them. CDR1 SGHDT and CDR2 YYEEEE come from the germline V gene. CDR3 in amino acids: CASSLAGSSNQPQHF. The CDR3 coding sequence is TGTGCCAGCAGCTTGGCAGGGAGCAGCAATCAGCCCCAGCATTTT.

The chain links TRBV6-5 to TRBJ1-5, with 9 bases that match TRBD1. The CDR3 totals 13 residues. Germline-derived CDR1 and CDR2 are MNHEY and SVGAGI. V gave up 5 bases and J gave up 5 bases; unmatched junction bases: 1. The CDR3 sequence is CASSRQGDQPQHF. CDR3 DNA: TGTGCCAGCAGTAGACAGGGGGATCAGCCCCAGCATTTT.

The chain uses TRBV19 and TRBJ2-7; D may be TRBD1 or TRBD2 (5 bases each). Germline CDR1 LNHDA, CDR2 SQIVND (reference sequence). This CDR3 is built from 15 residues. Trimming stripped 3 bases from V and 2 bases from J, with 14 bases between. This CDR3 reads CASSIAAEGTYEQYF. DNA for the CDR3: TGTGCCAGTAGTATTGCGGCAGAGGGGACCTACGAGCAGTACTTC.

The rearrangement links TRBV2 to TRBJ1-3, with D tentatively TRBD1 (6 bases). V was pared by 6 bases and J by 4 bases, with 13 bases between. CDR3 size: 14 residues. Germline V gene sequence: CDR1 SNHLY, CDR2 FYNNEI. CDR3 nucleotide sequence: TGTGCCAGCAGATGGGACACTCGGGGAAACACCATATATTTT. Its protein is CASRWDTRGNTIYF.

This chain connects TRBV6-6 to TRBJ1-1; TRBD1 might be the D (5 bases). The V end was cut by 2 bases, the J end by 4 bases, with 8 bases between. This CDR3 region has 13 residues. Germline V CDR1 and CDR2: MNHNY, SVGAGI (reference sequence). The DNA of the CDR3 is TGTGCCAGCAGTTACATCGGGGGCACTGAAGCTTTCTTT. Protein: CASSYIGGTEAFF.

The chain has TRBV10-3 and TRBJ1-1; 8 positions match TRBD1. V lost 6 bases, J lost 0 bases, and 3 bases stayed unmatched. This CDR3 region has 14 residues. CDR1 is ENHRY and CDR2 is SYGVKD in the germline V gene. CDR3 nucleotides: TGTGCCATCAGCGAGACAGGGGTGAACACTGAAGCTTTCTTT. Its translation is CAISETGVNTEAFF.

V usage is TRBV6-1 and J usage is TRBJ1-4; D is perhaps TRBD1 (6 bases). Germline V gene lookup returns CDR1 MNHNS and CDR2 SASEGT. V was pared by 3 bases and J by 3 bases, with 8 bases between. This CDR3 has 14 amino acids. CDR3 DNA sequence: TGTGCCAGCAGTGAGGGGGGCTCTAATGAAAAACTGTTTTTT. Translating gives CASSEGGSNEKLFF.

The CDR3 region is CASRTQAASYEQYF. The CDR3 DNA sequence: TGTGCCAGTAGAACGCAAGCCGCCTCCTACGAGCAGTACTTC. The genes are TRBV19 and TRBJ2-7; D is ambiguous. The CDR3 has 14 residues. The V end was cut by 6 bases, the J end by 0 bases, with 12 bases between. In germline, CDR1 is LNHDA, CDR2 SQIVND (reference sequence).

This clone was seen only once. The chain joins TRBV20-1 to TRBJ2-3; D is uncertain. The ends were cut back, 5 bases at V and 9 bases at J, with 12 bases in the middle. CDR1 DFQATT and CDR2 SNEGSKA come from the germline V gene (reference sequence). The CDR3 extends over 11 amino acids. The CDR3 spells CSALSMGTQYF. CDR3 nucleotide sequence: TGCAGTGCTCTTTCCATGGGGACGCAGTATTTT.

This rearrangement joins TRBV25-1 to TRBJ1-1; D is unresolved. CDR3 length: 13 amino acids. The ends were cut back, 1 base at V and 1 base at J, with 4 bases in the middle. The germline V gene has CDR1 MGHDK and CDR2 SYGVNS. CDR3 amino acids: CASSEWENTEAFF. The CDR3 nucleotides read TGTGCCAGCAGTGAATGGGAGAACACTGAAGCTTTCTTT.

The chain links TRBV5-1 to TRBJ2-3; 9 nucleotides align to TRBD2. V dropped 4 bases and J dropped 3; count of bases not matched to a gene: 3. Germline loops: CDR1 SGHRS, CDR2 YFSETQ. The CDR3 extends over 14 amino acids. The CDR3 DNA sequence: TGCGCCAGCAGCCCGGGACTAGCAACAGATACGCAGTATTTT. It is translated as CASSPGLATDTQYF. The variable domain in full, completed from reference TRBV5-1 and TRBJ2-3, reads KAGVTQTPRYLIKTRGQQVTLSCSPISGHRSVSWYQQTPGQGLQFLFEYFSETQRNKGNFPGRFSGRQFSNSRSEMNVSTLELGDSALYLCASSPGLATDTQYFGPGTRLTVL.

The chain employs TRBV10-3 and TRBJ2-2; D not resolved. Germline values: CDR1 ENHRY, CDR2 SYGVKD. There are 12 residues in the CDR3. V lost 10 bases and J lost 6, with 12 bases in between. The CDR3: CASSPSSGELFF. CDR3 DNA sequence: TGTGCCAGCAGCCCCTCCTCCGGGGAGCTGTTTTTT.

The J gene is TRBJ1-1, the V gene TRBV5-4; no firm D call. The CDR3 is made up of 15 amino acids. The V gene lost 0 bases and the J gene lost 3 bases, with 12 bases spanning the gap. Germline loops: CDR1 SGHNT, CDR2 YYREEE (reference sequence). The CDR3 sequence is CASSLAQDWDTEAFF. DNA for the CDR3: TGTGCCAGCAGCTTGGCCCAGGATTGGGACACTGAAGCTTTCTTT.

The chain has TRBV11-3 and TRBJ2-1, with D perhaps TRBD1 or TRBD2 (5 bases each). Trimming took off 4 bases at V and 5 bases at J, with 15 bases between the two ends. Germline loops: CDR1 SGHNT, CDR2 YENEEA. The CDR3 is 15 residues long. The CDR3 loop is CASSSRGTINNEQFF. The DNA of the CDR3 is TGTGCCAGCAGCTCGAGGGGCACTATCAACAATGAGCAGTTCTTC.

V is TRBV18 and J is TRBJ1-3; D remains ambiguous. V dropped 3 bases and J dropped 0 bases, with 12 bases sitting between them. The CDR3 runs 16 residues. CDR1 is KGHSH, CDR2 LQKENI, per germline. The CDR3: CASSPDGASSGNTIYF. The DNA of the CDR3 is TGTGCCAGCTCACCCGATGGAGCGAGCTCTGGAAACACCATATATTTT.

The CDR3 here is CASSVSYGPYEQYF. For the CDR3, the DNA is TGTGCCAGCAGTGTAAGCTACGGACCCTACGAGCAGTACTTC. This chain links TRBV2 with TRBJ2-7; D not certain. Germline CDR1 reads SNHLY; CDR2 reads FYNNEI. The V gene lost 4 bases and the J gene lost 2 bases, with 12 bases spanning the gap. CDR3 length: 14 amino acids.

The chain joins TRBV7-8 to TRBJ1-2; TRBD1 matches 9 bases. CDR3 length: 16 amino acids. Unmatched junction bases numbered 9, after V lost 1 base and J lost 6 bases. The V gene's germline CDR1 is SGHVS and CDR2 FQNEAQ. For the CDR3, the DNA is TGTGCCAGCAGCTTAGACGTATATACAGGGGGCAATGGCTACACCTTC. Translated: CASSLDVYTGGNGYTF.

The CDR3 protein is CASSNRGGEKLFF. DNA of the CDR3: TGTGCCAGCAGCAACAGGGGTGGTGAAAAACTGTTTTTT. The chain uses TRBV27 and TRBJ1-4, with 7 bases lining up with TRBD1. V trimming: 6 bases; J trimming: 7 bases; junction bases outside the gene matches: 5. The CDR3 has 13 residues. From germline, CDR1 is MNHEY and CDR2 SMNVEV (reference sequence).

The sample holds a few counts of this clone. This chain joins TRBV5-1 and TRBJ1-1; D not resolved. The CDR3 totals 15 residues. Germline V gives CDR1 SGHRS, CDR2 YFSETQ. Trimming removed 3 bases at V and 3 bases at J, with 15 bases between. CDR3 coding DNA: TGCGCCAGCAGCTCGCTCGGGCGTTCGGACACTGAAGCTTTCTTT. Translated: CASSSLGRSDTEAFF.

Here the CDR3 DNA reads TGTGCCAGCAGTAGCCGGGGACAGCCCCAGCATTTT. Protein: CASSSRGQPQHF. The chain is built from TRBV6-5 and TRBJ1-5; D not certain. This CDR3 contains 12 residues. V lost 5 bases to trimming and J lost 7 bases, with 9 bases between them. The V gene's germline CDR1 is MNHEY and CDR2 SVGAGI.

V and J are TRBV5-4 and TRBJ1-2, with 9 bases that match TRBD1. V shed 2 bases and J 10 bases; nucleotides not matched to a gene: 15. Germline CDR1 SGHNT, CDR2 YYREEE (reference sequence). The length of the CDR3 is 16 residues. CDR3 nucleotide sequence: TGTGCCAGCAGCTTTCTCCCCTTACAGGGGGCTGGTGACTACACCTTC. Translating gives CASSFLPLQGAGDYTF.

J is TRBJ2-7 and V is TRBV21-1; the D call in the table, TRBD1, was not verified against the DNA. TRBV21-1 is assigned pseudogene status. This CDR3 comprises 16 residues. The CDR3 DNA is TGTGCCAGCAGCAGAACGATAACCAGGGGAAGCTACGAGCAGTACTTC. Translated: CASSRTITRGSYEQYF.